A selection of T cell receptor beta chains follows, all from one sample in a study of blood T cell repertoires in COVID-19. Data came from immunoSEQ multiplex PCR; TCRdb stores just in-frame clones and leaves some out. This table holds 50,000 to 65,000 clones, roughly 90% found once. The sample taken for sequencing was peripheral blood. Source of these receptors: a man aged 45-60 years with active COVID-19. The CDR3 runs from the conserved cysteine through the conserved F or W. D genes are given only for firm matches. Clone size is given for some rows only: seen once, a few or many times, or a class if the clone is expanded.

abundance,d_gene,v_gene,j_gene,len,CDR3aa,CDR3nt
-,TRBD1,TRBV6-2/TRBV6-3,TRBJ2-1,15,CASSYSGSGGSEQFF,TGTGCCAGCAGTTACTCGGGTTCAGGGGGCAGTGAGCAGTTCTTC
-,-,TRBV5-6,TRBJ2-7,12,CASSQAIYEQYF,TGTGCCAGCAGCCAGGCCATCTACGAGCAGTACTTC
-,TRBD1,TRBV2,TRBJ2-7,13,CASSLRQGHEQYF,TGTGCCAGCAGTCTGCGACAGGGCCACGAGCAGTACTTC
-,TRBD1,TRBV7-2,TRBJ2-3,14,CASQTDRGGNTQYF,TGTGCCAGCCAAACCGACAGGGGTGGGAATACGCAGTATTTT
-,-,TRBV5-1,TRBJ2-3,16,CASSLQDRPSTDTQYF,TGCGCCAGCAGCTTACAGGACAGACCTAGCACAGATACGCAGTATTTT
once,-,TRBV6-5,TRBJ2-7,15,CATLGAPGSKYEQYF,TGTGCCACCCTAGGGGCCCCCGGTTCTAAATACGAGCAGTACTTC
-,-,TRBV13,TRBJ1-4,14,CASSLGGRNEKLFF,TGTGCCAGCAGCTTGGGGGGTAGGAATGAAAAACTGTTTTTT
-,-,TRBV4-1,TRBJ2-7,16,CASSQVVAGNSYEQYF,TGCGCCAGCAGCCAAGTTGTGGCAGGGAACTCCTACGAGCAGTACTTC
-,-,TRBV11-2,TRBJ1-2,14,CASKTRGSNYGYTF,TGTGCCAGCAAAACCAGGGGTTCGAACTATGGCTACACCTTC
few,-,TRBV9,TRBJ2-2,13,CASSARFTGELFF,TGTGCCAGCAGCGCCCGGTTTACCGGGGAGCTGTTTTTT
-,-,TRBV10-1,TRBJ1-5,15,CASSEFQGWIQPQHF,TGCGCCAGCAGTGAGTTTCAGGGATGGATTCAGCCCCAGCATTTT
-,TRBD2,TRBV3-1/TRBV3-2,TRBJ2-1,15,CASSDMTSGGPMQFF,TGTGCCAGCAGCGATATGACTAGCGGGGGTCCAATGCAGTTCTTC
-,-,TRBV21-1,TRBJ2-2,20,CASSKARLPGQGVFHGELFF,TGTGCCAGCAGCAAAGCGAGACTCCCTGGACAGGGGGTATTTCACGGGGAGCTGTTTTTT
-,-,TRBV19,TRBJ1-4,15,CASTPRRRGNEKLFF,TGTGCCAGTACCCCTAGGCGGAGAGGTAATGAAAAACTGTTTTTT
-,TRBD2,TRBV3-1/TRBV3-2,TRBJ2-3,17,CASSQGSGLAGRDTQYF,TGTGCCAGCAGCCAAGGATCGGGACTAGCGGGGAGAGATACGCAGTATTTT
-,-,TRBV10-3,TRBJ1-4,13,CAIGLEGPEKLFF,TGTGCCATCGGGTTGGAGGGACCGGAAAAACTGTTTTTT
once,TRBD1,TRBV15,TRBJ2-3,15,CATSRGQGGTDTQYF,TGTGCCACCAGCAGGGGACAGGGGGGCACAGATACGCAGTATTTT